This record looks at one TCR beta chain sequence and its context. This sample was taken from a study of shared clonotypes between healthy human individuals. Trimming shortened V by 3 bases and J by 7 bases, and 26 bases separated the two germline ends. The CDR3 spans 17 residues. Per the germline V gene, CDR1 is SGHKS and CDR2 is YYEKEE (reference sequence). TCRdb keeps only in-frame clones here, not all; method: immunoSEQ multiplex PCR. Among around 240,000 clones listed, approximately 65% were seen once. The receptor comes from a man aged 25 to 40 in good health. Sequenced sample: memory CD4+ T cells sorted from blood. The subset was: CD45RA-negative fraction. This chain connects TRBV5-5 to TRBJ2-7; D call uncertain. CDR3 sequence: CASSSPWAGQNLNEQYF. The CDR3, as DNA: TGTGCCAGCAGCTCCCCATGGGCAGGCCAAAATCTGAATGAGCAGTACTTC.